These T cell receptor beta chains were read from a single sample in a study of cytomegalovirus exposure and HLA in healthy donors. Data came from immunoSEQ multiplex PCR; TCRdb stores just in-frame clones and leaves some out. The table has about 56,000 clones, 93% seen once. The specimen sequenced was PBMCs. Source of these receptors: a woman aged 18-29 years in good health and CMV-seropositive. Both conserved end residues are part of each CDR3. Each record gives: V gene, clone size, D gene, J gene, CDR3 DNA, CDR3 protein. The D gene is left open where the match is weak. Expanded clones are given a class, and other clones once, few, many or no size at all.

TRBV5-4	-	TRBD2	TRBJ2-7	TGTGCCAGCAGCTTGGAGGGCTGGGGGGGCTACGAGCAGTACTTC	CASSLEGWGGYEQYF
TRBV9	-	-	TRBJ2-3	TGTGCCAGCAGCGAAGACAGCCCAGATACGCAGTATTTT	CASSEDSPDTQYF
TRBV5-8	-	-	TRBJ2-4	TGTGCCAGCAGCCTAAGTCGGACGGGACTAGCCAAAAACATTCAGTACTTC	CASSLSRTGLAKNIQYF
TRBV21-1	-	-	TRBJ2-2	TGTGCCAGCATTAACCAAAGGACAGGTGATATCTCCACCGGGGAGCTGTTTTTT	CASINQRTGDISTGELFF
TRBV5-6	-	TRBD1	TRBJ1-2	TGTGCCAGCAGCCCGACAGGGCTTAACTATGGCTACACCTTC	CASSPTGLNYGYTF
TRBV10-1	once	TRBD1	TRBJ1-1	TGCGCCAGCAGTTATTCCGGGACAGGGAGCACTGAAGCTTTCTTT	CASSYSGTGSTEAFF
TRBV10-3	-	TRBD1	TRBJ1-5	TGTGCCATTACAGGGGGCCTGAATCAGCCCCAGCATTTT	CAITGGLNQPQHF
TRBV19	-	TRBD1	TRBJ1-3	TGTGCCAGCTGGACAGGGGTCTCTGGAAACACCATATATTTT	CASWTGVSGNTIYF
TRBV13	-	-	TRBJ2-7	TGTGCCAGCAGCTTCAGGGACGAGCAGTACTTC	CASSFRDEQYF
TRBV7-2	-	-	TRBJ2-7	TGTGCCAGCAGCGTAGCCCGGGGGTCCCGTTCCTACGAGCAGTACTTC	CASSVARGSRSYEQYF
TRBV30	-	-	TRBJ2-7	TGTGCCTGGAGCCGGCAGGCTCCCTACGAGCAGTACTTC	CAWSRQAPYEQYF
TRBV27	once	TRBD2	TRBJ2-1	TGTGCCAGCAGACCACTAGCGTCCAATGAGCAGTTCTTC	CASRPLASNEQFF
TRBV30	-	TRBD1	TRBJ1-5	TGTGCCTGGAGCCTCCCCTTAGGACAGGGACTTGGTTGGGGGCCCCAGCATTTT	CAWSLPLGQGLGWGPQHF
TRBV7-6	-	-	TRBJ2-7	TGTGCCAGCAGCTTAGCGAGAGAGTCCGAGCAGTACTTC	CASSLARESEQYF
TRBV12-5	-	-	TRBJ2-1	TGTGCTAGTGGTTTGGGGAGGGAGGATGAGCAGTTCTTC	CASGLGREDEQFF
TRBV10-1	-	-	TRBJ2-7	TGCGCCAGCAGTGAAGAGGGACTCTACGAGCAGTACTTC	CASSEEGLYEQYF
TRBV25-1	-	TRBD2	TRBJ2-1	TGTGCCAGCAGCAATAGCGGGGGGATGTCCTACAATGAGCAGTTCTTC	CASSNSGGMSYNEQFF
TRBV14	-	-	TRBJ1-6	TGTGCCAGCAGCCAAGGGGGCAGCTATAATTCACCCCTCCACTTT	CASSQGGSYNSPLHF
TRBV11-2	-	TRBD1	TRBJ2-7	TGTGCCAGCAGCCAAAGACAGGGGGTCCACGAGCAGTACTTC	CASSQRQGVHEQYF
TRBV2	-	-	TRBJ1-5	TGTGCCAGCAGTGAAGGGGGACACCATAGCAATCAGCCCCAGCATTTT	CASSEGGHHSNQPQHF
TRBV5-6	few	-	TRBJ2-4	TGTGCCAGCAGCTTCCAGAAAAACATTCAGTACTTC	CASSFQKNIQYF
TRBV21-1	-	-	TRBJ1-6	TGTGCCAGCAGCGCGTCCTCGGACACCGGCATTAATTCACCCCTCCACTTT	CASSASSDTGINSPLHF
TRBV4-1	-	TRBD2	TRBJ2-5	TGCGCCAGCAGCCCCTACGGGGGGGAGACCCAGTACTTC	CASSPYGGETQYF
TRBV4-1	once	TRBD1	TRBJ1-4	TGCGCCAGCAGCCACGTCAGGGGGCCGACTAATGAAAAACTGTTTTTT	CASSHVRGPTNEKLFF
TRBV29-1	-	-	TRBJ1-4	TGCAGCGTTGGGAGAAGGGGAACTAGCGAAAAACTGTTTTTT	CSVGRRGTSEKLFF
TRBV19	once	-	TRBJ1-4	TGTGCCAGTAGTTCACAGGGTACCCGAGCTACTAATGAAAAACTGTTTTTT	CASSSQGTRATNEKLFF
TRBV7-8	once	TRBD1	TRBJ1-2	TGTGCCAGCAGCTCATATCGACAGGGTGGCTATGGCTACACCTTC	CASSSYRQGGYGYTF
TRBV19	once	TRBD1	TRBJ1-1	TGTGCCAGTAGTACGCAGACAGGGAGAGGGACTGAAGCTTTCTTT	CASSTQTGRGTEAFF
TRBV6-5	-	TRBD1	TRBJ1-1	TGTGCCAGCAGTCCACCGGCCGGGACAGGAGAAGCTTTCTTT	CASSPPAGTGEAFF
TRBV6-1	-	TRBD1	TRBJ1-1	TGTGCCAGCATACCACTCCGACAGGGACACACTGAAGCTTTCTTT	CASIPLRQGHTEAFF
TRBV2	-	TRBD1	TRBJ2-1	TGTGCCAGCAGGGACAGGGCAAGCTCCTACAATGAGCAGTTCTTC	CASRDRASSYNEQFF
TRBV14	few	-	TRBJ1-6	TGTGCCAGCAGCCCTTTCGTAAATTCACCCCTCCACTTT	CASSPFVNSPLHF
TRBV7-3	-	-	TRBJ2-2	TGTGCCAGCAGCTTAGGAGGGGGCGGGGACGGGGAGCTGTTTTTT	CASSLGGGGDGELFF
TRBV19	-	-	TRBJ1-1	TGTGCCAGTAGCCTTGTTAGTCAGGCGAGAACCCATGAAGCTTTCTTT	CASSLVSQARTHEAFF